This TCR beta chain was profiled in a study of blood T cell repertoires in COVID-19. There are 16 residues in the CDR3. The V segment lost 0 bases and the J segment 2 bases; nucleotides outside the gene matches: 1. Germline V gene sequence: CDR1 MNHNY, CDR2 SVGAGI (reference sequence). The assay was immunoSEQ multiplex PCR, and TCRdb's table has in-frame clones only and misses some. The top ten hold under 3% of the sample, which has 250,000 to 400,000 clones, almost 90% seen once. Sample: peripheral blood. The clonotype comes from a woman in her twenties or thirties with COVID-19, enrolled during active disease. The gene calls are TRBV6-6 and TRBJ1-5, with TRBD1 identical over 10 bases. CDR3 loop: CASSYSGTGGNQPQHF. The CDR3 nucleotides are TGTGCCAGCAGTTACTCCGGGACAGGGGGCAATCAGCCCCAGCATTTT.